This T cell receptor beta chain was observed in a study of T cell responses to AZD1222 COVID-19 vaccine. Study results and caveats: Vaccination with two AZD1222 doses was followed by a rise in Spike-specific TCR breadth and depth. Donors were mostly white British, more females; clonal diversity possibly underestimated. At study baseline, merely six AZD1222 recipients were seropositive.

Turning to this clone: The antigen is undetermined.

The data were produced by immunoSEQ multiplex PCR, yet TCRdb's version contains in-frame clones alone and is incomplete. The data contain about 200,000 clones, 80% to 95% of them seen just once; the ten biggest clones take up over 0.95%. This material consisted of peripheral blood, taken 28 days after the second AZD1222 dose. The receptor's source is an adult who received the AZD1222 COVID-19 vaccine.

Here the CDR3 DNA reads TGTGCCAGCAGCTCACAAACAGGGAACACTGAAGCTTTCTTT. It specifies CASSSQTGNTEAFF. The chain recombines TRBV7-9 with TRBJ1-1; possibly TRBD1 for D (5 bases). The length of the CDR3 is 14 residues. The germline V and J ends were trimmed by 4 bases and 1 base, with 10 bases remaining between them. CDR1 is SEHNR, CDR2 FQNEAQ, per germline (reference sequence).